The 20 T cell receptor beta chains listed next were all sequenced from one sample in a study. Method: immunoSEQ multiplex PCR; TCRdb's copy keeps in-frame clones and lacks some. The sample records around 50,000 clones, about 92% being singletons. Sequencing was performed on PBMCs. The receptor source for this set is a man aged 40-50 years with rheumatoid arthritis.

The gene calls are TRBV3-1 (or the pseudogene TRBV3-2) and TRBJ2-5; no clear D. This CDR3 has 17 amino acids. Germline V gene sequence: CDR1 LGHDT, CDR2 YNNKEL (reference sequence). Trimming removed 1 base from V and 4 bases from J, with 19 bases in between. DNA for the CDR3: TGTGCCAGCAGCCAAGGGGCAGGACGACCAACGGGAGAGACCCAGTACTTC. This codes for CASSQGAGRPTGETQYF.

About this clone: The same CDR3 also results from other DNA sequences found in this sample. The CDR3 DNA reads as TGTGCCAGCAGCAAAGGACGGAGTCGGAGAAGGGGGGAGCTGTTTTTT. This translates into CASSKGRSRRRGELFF. The chain carries TRBV21-1 and TRBJ2-2; the table's TRBD2 call for D was not verified on the DNA. TRBV21-1 corresponds to a pseudogene. This CDR3 has 16 residues.

There are a few counts of this clone. The rearrangement joins TRBV9 to TRBJ2-2; D not certain. The V and J ends lost 4 bases and 0 bases respectively, with 13 bases between them. The germline gives CDR1 SGDLS, CDR2 YYNGEE. The CDR3 consists of 16 residues. The CDR3 reads CASSPRAFTNTGELFF. In DNA, the CDR3 is TGTGCCAGCAGCCCCCGGGCCTTCACGAACACCGGGGAGCTGTTTTTT.

The chain links TRBV5-5 to TRBJ2-3, with 12 bases fitting TRBD1. The J segment lost 4 bases and the V segment lost 4 bases, leaving 10 bases of the junction unmatched. Per the germline V gene, CDR1 is SGHKS and CDR2 is YYEKEE (reference sequence). The CDR3 is made up of 17 amino acids. Here the CDR3 DNA reads TGTGCCAGCAGCCCCTTATCCGGGACAGGGGGCGCAGATACGCAGTATTTT. It codes for CASSPLSGTGGADTQYF.

This chain joins TRBV3-1 (or the pseudogene TRBV3-2) and TRBJ2-6, with a possible D match to TRBD2 (5 bases). The V gene lost 2 bases and the J gene lost 2 bases, with 13 bases spanning the gap. The CDR3 length is 17 residues. CDR1 and CDR2 (germline): LGHDT, YNNKEL (reference sequence). CDR3 sequence: CASSQRRLGAGANVLTF. CDR3 nucleotides: TGTGCCAGCAGCCAAAGGCGGCTGGGAGCTGGGGCCAACGTCCTGACTTTC.

This clone was counted once. The CDR3 nucleotides are TGTGCCAGCAGCTTAGGGGGATGGAATCAGCCCCAGCATTTT. The encoded protein is CASSLGGWNQPQHF. The chain joins TRBV7-9 to TRBJ1-5; D is uncertain. The CDR3 runs to 14 residues. V was clipped by 1 base and J by 4 bases, with 8 bases between them. Germline CDR1 and CDR2: SEHNR and FQNEAQ (reference sequence).

V gene TRBV27 combines with J gene TRBJ2-7, with D maybe TRBD1 (6 bases). The CDR3 loop spans 12 amino acids. Germline-derived CDR1 and CDR2 are MNHEY and SMNVEV (reference sequence). Trimming stripped 7 bases from V and 3 bases from J, with 10 bases between. CDR3 bases: TGTGCCAGCAAGGACAGACGCTACGAGCAGTACTTC. Protein sequence: CASKDRRYEQYF.

V gene TRBV4-1 combines with J gene TRBJ1-2, with D unclear. The CDR3 loop spans 16 amino acids. Germline loops: CDR1 MGHRA, CDR2 YSYEKL. V lost 0 bases and J lost 0, with 11 bases in between. The CDR3: CASSQDLPATNYGYTF. CDR3 bases: TGCGCCAGCAGCCAAGATTTGCCCGCAACTAACTATGGCTACACCTTC.

V gene TRBV28 combines with J gene TRBJ2-6; D ambiguous. The V gene's germline CDR1 is MDHEN and CDR2 SYDVKM. Between the trimmed V and J ends, which lost 3 bases and 0 bases, there was a span of 6 bases. The CDR3 runs to 15 residues. CDR3 residues: CASSLWASGANVLTF. The CDR3 nucleotides read TGTGCCAGCAGTTTGTGGGCCTCTGGGGCCAACGTCCTGACTTTC.

The chain couples TRBV7-6 to TRBJ2-3; 7 nucleotides agree with TRBD1. The V gene end was trimmed by 6 bases and the J gene end by 0 bases; junction bases not matched to a gene: 12. The CDR3 has 17 residues. Germline loops: CDR1 SGHVS, CDR2 FNYEAQ. The CDR3 DNA sequence: TGTGCCAGCAGTTCCATCGCCGGGACAGATAGCACAGATACGCAGTATTTT. The encoded protein is CASSSIAGTDSTDTQYF.

The chain is built from TRBV5-1 and TRBJ1-2, with TRBD1 matching over 10 bases. Germline CDR1 and CDR2: SGHRS and YFSETQ. V lost 6 bases to trimming and J lost 8 bases; unmatched junction nucleotides: 4. This CDR3 region has 12 residues. This chain's CDR3 is CASTGTGDGYTF. The CDR3 nucleotides read TGCGCCAGCACCGGGACAGGGGACGGCTACACCTTC.

This chain uses TRBV5-6 with TRBJ1-5, with D perhaps TRBD1 (5 bases). Germline assignment: CDR1 SGHDT and CDR2 YYEEEE. V was cut by 3 bases and J by 4 bases, with 23 bases left in between. The CDR3 consists of 18 residues. CDR3 sequence (DNA): TGTGCCAGCAGCTCCCGCCCATTTTTGGGGGAAAGGAATCAGCCCCAGCATTTT. It is translated as CASSSRPFLGERNQPQHF. Full variable domain (missing parts from reference TRBV5-6 and TRBJ1-5): DAGVTQSPTHLIKTRGQQVTLRCSPKSGHDTVSWYQQALGQGPQFIFQYYEEEERQRGNFPDRFSGHQFPNYSSELNVNALLLGDSALYLCASSSRPFLGERNQPQHFGDGTRLSIL.

CDR3: CATSDRGNNEQFF. In nucleotides, the CDR3 is TGTGCCACCAGCGACAGGGGAAACAATGAGCAGTTCTTC. The genes are TRBV15 and TRBJ2-1, with 8 bases aligning to TRBD1. This CDR3 spans 13 amino acids. V lost 5 bases, J lost 5 bases, and 2 bases stayed unmatched. Germline CDR1 reads LNHNV; CDR2 reads YYDKDF (reference sequence). Based on the CDR3 plus reference TRBV15 and TRBJ2-1, the full variable domain is DAMVIQNPRYQVTQFGKPVTLSCSQTLNHNVMYWYQQKSSQAPKLLFHYYDKDFNNEADTPDNFQSRRPNTSFCFLDIRSPGLGDTAMYLCATSDRGNNEQFFGPGTRLTVL.

This clone was observed once. CDR3 region: CASSGSYEQYF. CDR3 DNA sequence: TGTGCCAGCTCAGGCAGCTACGAGCAGTACTTC. The V call is TRBV18, the J call TRBJ2-7, with D unresolved. Trimming took off 5 bases at V and 3 bases at J, with 5 bases between the two ends. Germline V gene lookup returns CDR1 KGHSH and CDR2 LQKENI. CDR3 length: 11 amino acids.

The chain has TRBV19 and TRBJ1-2; perhaps TRBD1 as D (5 bases). This CDR3 has 14 amino acids. CDR1 LNHDA and CDR2 SQIVND come from the germline V gene (reference sequence). The V end was cut by 4 bases, the J end by 0 bases, with 9 bases between. Here the CDR3 reads CASSRGSSNYGYTF. The CDR3 coding sequence is TGTGCCAGTAGTAGGGGGAGCTCTAACTATGGCTACACCTTC. Full variable domain (remainder filled in from reference TRBV19 and TRBJ1-2): DGGITQSPKYLFRKEGQNVTLSCEQNLNHDAMYWYRQDPGQGLRLIYYSQIVNDFQKGDIAEGYSVSREKKESFPLTVTSAQKNPTAFYLCASSRGSSNYGYTFGSGTRLTVV.

The rearrangement links TRBV10-1 to TRBJ2-7; the D is unclear. This CDR3 is built from 14 residues. Germline V lookup: CDR1 WNHNN, CDR2 SYGVQD (reference sequence). Trimming removed 4 bases from V and 1 base from J, with 11 bases in between. In DNA form, the CDR3 reads TGCGCCAGCAGTGTAAGTCCCAGTTCCTACGAGCAGTACTTC. Translated, it gives CASSVSPSSYEQYF.

The chain employs TRBV2 and TRBJ1-4; 10 bases match TRBD1. V was pared by 5 bases and J by 5 bases, with 8 bases of the junction left unmatched. CDR1 and CDR2 (germline): SNHLY, FYNNEI. The CDR3 has 16 residues. CDR3 bases: TGTGCCAGCAGTCCTTTTACGGGACAGGGGAATGAAAAACTGTTTTTT. Translation: CASSPFTGQGNEKLFF.

The chain couples TRBV14 to TRBJ1-1; possibly TRBD1 for D (6 bases). V lost 6 bases, J lost 5 bases, and 13 bases lay in between. This CDR3 contains 13 residues. Germline assignment: CDR1 SGHDN and CDR2 FVKESK. CDR3 sequence (DNA): TGTGCCAGCAGTCGGACAGAGGGGACTGAAGCTTTCTTT. Encoded protein: CASSRTEGTEAFF.

The chain links TRBV14 to TRBJ1-1; D perhaps matches TRBD1 (5 bases). The CDR3 is 14 residues long. In germline, CDR1 is SGHDN, CDR2 FVKESK. With 3 bases removed from V and 8 bases from J, the gap between germline ends came to 16 bases. CDR3 amino acids: CASSQNRQTIEAFF. The DNA of the CDR3 is TGTGCCAGCAGCCAGAACCGACAGACTATCGAAGCTTTCTTT.

The rearrangement joins TRBV6-1 to TRBJ1-5, with D unclear. CDR3 length equals 11 residues. Germline assignment: CDR1 MNHNS and CDR2 SASEGT. Deletions cut 2 bases from V and 5 bases from J, with 1 base between. The CDR3 nucleotides are TGTGCCAGCAGTGAATATCAGCCCCAGCATTTT. The encoded protein is CASSEYQPQHF.